The next 10 T cell receptor beta chains were all read from a single sample in a study of T cell responses to AZD1222 COVID-19 vaccine. TCRdb's table, derived via immunoSEQ multiplex PCR, lists solely in-frame clones and lacks some. The sample has 100,000 to 150,000 clones, more than 85% seen once. Specimen: peripheral blood, collected 28 days after the second AZD1222 dose. The receptors stem from an adult who received the AZD1222 COVID-19 vaccine.

The V and J genes are TRBV20-1 and TRBJ2-1, with D possibly TRBD2 on 6 matching bases. The CDR3 has 15 amino acids. In germline, CDR1 is DFQATT, CDR2 SNEGSKA (reference sequence). Deletions cut 3 bases from V and 0 bases from J, with 12 bases between. CDR3 DNA: TGCAGTGCTAGTGGGGACTGGAGCTCCTACAATGAGCAGTTCTTC. This codes for CSASGDWSSYNEQFF.

This clone was recorded once. The genes are TRBV9 and TRBJ2-3, with D perhaps given as TRBD1 or TRBD2 (5 bases each). The germline V gene encodes CDR1 SGDLS and CDR2 YYNGEE. The CDR3 runs to 13 residues. V lost 4 bases and J lost 7, with 13 bases in between. The CDR3 sequence: CASSMGTSYTQYF. DNA for the CDR3: TGTGCCAGCAGCATGGGGACGTCTTATACGCAGTATTTT.

The chain links TRBV12-5 to TRBJ2-5, with a weak D call TRBD1 (5 bases). The CDR3 extends over 14 amino acids. Germline V gives CDR1 LGHNT, CDR2 FRNRAP. V lost 0 bases to trimming and J lost 5 bases, with 10 bases between them. In nucleotides, the CDR3 is TGTGCTAGTGGTTTGGTAGGGGAAGGTGAGACCCAGTACTTC. Translated, it gives CASGLVGEGETQYF.

J is TRBJ1-1 and V is TRBV4-2; 7 bases line up with TRBD1. The germline V gene encodes CDR1 LGHNA and CDR2 YNFKEQ. Trimming took 4 bases from V and 1 from J; bases not matched to a gene: 3. The CDR3 extends over 14 amino acids. CDR3 coding DNA: TGTGCCAGCAGCCGACAGGGTCAGAACACTGAAGCTTTCTTT. This codes for CASSRQGQNTEAFF.

The chain recombines TRBV9 with TRBJ1-2; D is uncertain. Germline V gene sequence: CDR1 SGDLS, CDR2 YYNGEE. The CDR3 has 13 residues. V lost 3 bases and J 4 bases, leaving 10 bases between the germline ends. CDR3 coding DNA: TGTGCCAGCAGCGCCGACGGGTCCTATGGCTACACCTTC. Translating it yields CASSADGSYGYTF.

The V gene is TRBV30, the J gene TRBJ1-1; maybe TRBD1 (5 bases). Germline V lookup: CDR1 GTSNPN, CDR2 SVGIG (reference sequence). Between the trimmed V and J ends, which lost 4 bases and 8 bases, there was a span of 20 bases. CDR3 length equals 14 residues. CDR3 residues: CAWTGMGPLAEAFF. The CDR3 region has the DNA TGTGCCTGGACGGGCATGGGGCCACTCGCCGAAGCTTTCTTT. The full variable domain, in which reference TRBV30 and TRBJ1-1 provide the parts outside the CDR3, is SQTIHQWPATLVQPVGSPLSLECTVEGTSNPNLYWYRQAAGRGLQLLFYSVGIGQISSEVPQNLSASRPQDRQFILSSKKLLLSDSGFYLCAWTGMGPLAEAFFGQGTRLTVV.

There are a few counts of this clone. V gene TRBV3-1 (or the pseudogene TRBV3-2) combines with J gene TRBJ1-2; 9 positions match TRBD1. The ends lost 5 bases at V and 4 bases at J; junction bases unmatched: 8. CDR1 and CDR2 (germline): LGHDT, YNNKEL (reference sequence). The CDR3 is made up of 15 amino acids. CDR3 protein: CASSYGQGMSYGYTF. Written as DNA, the CDR3 is TGTGCCAGCAGCTATGGACAGGGGATGAGCTATGGCTACACCTTC.

This clone was seen once. This rearrangement joins TRBV7-2 to TRBJ2-3; no firm D call. V was pared by 5 bases and J by 0 bases, with 21 bases between. Germline V lookup: CDR1 SGHTA, CDR2 FQGNSA. The CDR3 sequence is 18 residues long. This CDR3 reads CASSPRASYIGSTDTQYF. The CDR3 bases are TGTGCCAGCAGCCCAAGGGCGTCCTACATCGGGAGCACAGATACGCAGTATTTT.

The V and J genes are TRBV12-3 or TRBV12-4 and TRBJ2-1, with 11 bases lining up with TRBD2. The V gene end was trimmed by 7 bases and the J gene end by 12 bases; junction bases not matched to a gene: 5. The CDR3 runs 12 residues. CDR3 sequence: CASNPSGGWQFF. CDR3 coding DNA: TGTGCCAGCAACCCTAGCGGGGGGTGGCAGTTCTTC.

The chain has TRBV11-1 and TRBJ2-2, with D uncertain. Germline CDR1 is SGHAT and CDR2 is FQDESV (reference sequence). This CDR3 has 14 residues. Trimming took 1 base from V and 0 from J, leaving 3 bases between them. Here the CDR3 DNA reads TGTGCCAGCAGCTTAGGGGCGAACACCGGGGAGCTGTTTTTT. Encoded protein: CASSLGANTGELFF.